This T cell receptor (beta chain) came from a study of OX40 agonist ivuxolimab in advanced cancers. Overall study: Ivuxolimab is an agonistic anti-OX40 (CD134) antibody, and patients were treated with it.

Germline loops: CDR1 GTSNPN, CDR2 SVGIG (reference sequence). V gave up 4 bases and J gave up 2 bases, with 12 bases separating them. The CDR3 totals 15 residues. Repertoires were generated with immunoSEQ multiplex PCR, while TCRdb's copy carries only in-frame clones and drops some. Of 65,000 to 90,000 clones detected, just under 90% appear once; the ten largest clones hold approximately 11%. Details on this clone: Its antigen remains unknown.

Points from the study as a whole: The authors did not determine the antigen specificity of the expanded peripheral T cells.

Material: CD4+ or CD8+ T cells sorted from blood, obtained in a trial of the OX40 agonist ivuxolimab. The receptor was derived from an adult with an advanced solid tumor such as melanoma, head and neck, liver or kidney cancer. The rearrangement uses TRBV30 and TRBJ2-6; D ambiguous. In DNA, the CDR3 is TGTGCCTGGATGTCTTGGACGCCTGGGGCCAACGTCCTGACTTTC. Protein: CAWMSWTPGANVLTF.